Listed here are 16 T cell receptor beta chains from one sample, sequenced in a study of patients and donors after allogeneic stem cell transplantation. TCRdb independently ran MiXCR on the RT-PCR reads; one entry per CDR3 protein. This table holds 200,000 to 250,000 distinct CDR3 sequences, around two fifths found once. Sequences were obtained from blood, either unsorted or a sorted T cell fraction (not recorded which). These TCRs come from a human donor who was either an allogeneic HSCT recipient or a stem cell or donor lymphocyte infusion donor (not recorded which). It is not recorded whose cells these are; they may come from a transplant donor.

In this sample, this clonotype turned up a few times. V is TRBV2 and J is TRBJ1-2; no reliable D call. The CDR3 has 14 residues. CDR1 is SNHLY, CDR2 FYNNEI, per germline. V was clipped by 4 bases and J by 2 bases, with 11 bases between them. CDR3: CASSVRQGNYGYTF. Written as DNA, the CDR3 is TGTGCCAGCAGTGTGAGGCAAGGCAACTATGGCTACACCTTC.

The V call is TRBV28, the J call TRBJ1-6; D is uncertain. This CDR3 spans 16 amino acids. Germline CDR1 is MDHEN and CDR2 is SYDVKM. V was trimmed by 3 bases and J by 0 bases, leaving 9 bases between them. The chain's CDR3 is CASSFILSSYNSPLHF. The DNA for the CDR3 is TGTGCCAGCAGTTTTATCCTTAGCTCCTATAATTCACCCCTCCACTTT.

This clonotype was picked up a small number of times. The chain links TRBV12-3 or TRBV12-4 to TRBJ1-1, with D hard to call. V was shortened by 7 bases and J by 1 base, with 19 bases between the two germline ends. CDR3 size: 16 residues. CDR3 nucleotide sequence: TGTGCCAGCACCTTCCCCCTCGGACCAGCGAACACTGAAGCTTTCTTT. Translation gives CASTFPLGPANTEAFF.

This clonotype was detected only a few times. J is TRBJ2-2 and V is TRBV5-1; unclear D gene. CDR3 length: 16 amino acids. CDR1 is SGHRS and CDR2 is YFSETQ in the germline V gene. Trimming stripped 4 bases from V and 0 bases from J, with 13 bases between. The chain's CDR3 is CASSPRRISNTGELFF. In DNA, the CDR3 is TGCGCCAGCAGCCCCCGACGGATCTCGAACACCGGGGAGCTGTTTTTT.

This clonotype was observed a few times. J is TRBJ1-5 and V is TRBV28, with D uncertain. The length of the CDR3 is 13 residues. The V gene lost 3 bases and the J gene lost 10 bases, with 13 bases spanning the gap. Germline values: CDR1 MDHEN, CDR2 SYDVKM. CDR3 protein: CASSLGRVAPQHF. The CDR3 DNA follows: TGTGCCAGCAGTTTGGGAAGAGTAGCACCCCAGCATTTT.

The V call is TRBV10-1, the J call TRBJ2-2, with 7 bases lining up with TRBD1. Losses at the gene ends were 5 bases for V and 2 bases for J; bases not matched to a gene: 5. CDR1 and CDR2 (germline): WNHNN, SYGVQD (reference sequence). This CDR3 is 15 amino acids long. Here the CDR3 reads CASSSGTVNTGELFF. As DNA, the CDR3 is TGCGCCAGCAGTTCCGGGACAGTCAACACCGGGGAGCTGTTTTTT.

This sequence joins TRBV12-3 or TRBV12-4 and TRBJ2-7; tentative D call: TRBD2 (5 bases). The CDR3 totals 12 residues. The V end lost 8 bases, the J end lost 3 bases, and 11 bases lay between the germline ends. The chain's CDR3 is CASGTRDYEQYF. CDR3 bases: TGTGCCAGCGGAACTAGGGACTACGAGCAGTACTTC.

This chain connects TRBV5-1 to TRBJ1-6; TRBD1 might be the D (5 bases). CDR3 length: 15 residues. V was cut by 0 bases and J by 7 bases, with 11 bases left in between. Germline V gives CDR1 SGHRS, CDR2 YFSETQ. CDR3 sequence: CASSLGQLGNSPLHF. The CDR3 nucleotides read TGCGCCAGCAGCTTGGGACAGCTGGGCAATTCACCCCTCCACTTT.

This clonotype was detected only a few times. The V gene is TRBV27, the J gene TRBJ1-5; TRBD1 is a possible D gene (5 bases). V was cut by 1 base and J by 1 base, with 8 bases left in between. This CDR3 is built from 15 residues. Germline values: CDR1 MNHEY, CDR2 SMNVEV (reference sequence). This CDR3 is CASSLWGRSNQPQHF. The CDR3 coding sequence is TGTGCCAGCAGTTTATGGGGGAGAAGCAATCAGCCCCAGCATTTT.

This clonotype was observed a handful of times. The chain combines TRBV6-5 with TRBJ2-5, with D possibly being TRBD1 or TRBD2 (5 bases each). Trimming removed 4 bases at V and 3 bases at J, with 9 bases between. CDR1 MNHEY and CDR2 SVGAGI come from the germline V gene. CDR3 length: 13 residues. The CDR3 reads CASSWGTEETQYF. In DNA, the CDR3 is TGTGCCAGCAGTTGGGGGACCGAAGAGACCCAGTACTTC.

The chain employs TRBV7-6 and TRBJ2-2; D is ambiguous. Trimming took off 4 bases at V and 0 bases at J, with 12 bases between the two ends. The CDR3 has 16 amino acids. The germline V gene has CDR1 SGHVS and CDR2 FNYEAQ. CDR3: CASSSWTDANTGELFF. DNA for the CDR3: TGTGCCAGCAGCTCATGGACGGATGCGAACACCGGGGAGCTGTTTTTT. The full variable domain, with the rest looked up from reference TRBV7-6 and TRBJ2-2, is GAGVSQSPRYKVTKRGQDVALRCDPISGHVSLYWYRQALGQGPEFLTYFNYEAQQDKSGLPNDRFSAERPEGSISTLTIQRTEQRDSAMYRCASSSWTDANTGELFFGEGSRLTVL.

The V call is TRBV21-1, the J call TRBJ1-5; the table's D call, TRBD1, was not checked against the DNA. TRBV21-1 is a pseudogene. CDR3 size: 16 residues. The CDR3 loop reads CASSGRGGQGDQPQHF. Written as DNA, the CDR3 is TGTGCCAGCAGCGGGCGGGGCGGACAGGGTGACCAGCCCCAGCATTTT.

The chain joins TRBV20-1 to TRBJ1-5; 9 bases line up with TRBD1. The CDR3 covers 15 residues. CDR1 and CDR2 from the germline V gene are DFQATT and SNEGSKA (reference sequence). The ends lost 4 bases at V and 4 bases at J; junction bases unmatched: 8. The CDR3 DNA reads TGCAGTGCTAAGAGCGGGACAGGGAAGAATCAGCCCCAGCATTTT. Its protein is CSAKSGTGKNQPQHF.

The rearrangement uses TRBV10-3 and TRBJ1-1; D is undetermined. Deletions cut 4 bases from V and 3 bases from J, with 6 bases between. Germline assignment: CDR1 ENHRY and CDR2 SYGVKD. The CDR3 has 12 residues. This CDR3 reads CAISGQDTEAFF. The CDR3 DNA reads TGTGCCATCAGTGGACAAGACACTGAAGCTTTCTTT.

The chain carries TRBV7-7 and TRBJ1-3; D gene ambiguous. The CDR3 is made up of 13 amino acids. Trimming removed 3 bases from V and 4 bases from J, with 7 bases in between. Germline V gene data show CDR1 as SSHAT and CDR2 as FNYEAQ (reference sequence). For the CDR3, the DNA is TGTGCCAGCAGCTTGTGGGAGGGAAACACCATATATTTT. Translating it yields CASSLWEGNTIYF.

CDR3 DNA: TGCAGTGCTATGTTAGCGGGGGGCCCAGATACGCAGTATTTT. Translation gives CSAMLAGGPDTQYF. The chain joins TRBV20-1 to TRBJ2-3; 10 positions match TRBD2. CDR1 and CDR2 (germline): DFQATT, SNEGSKA (reference sequence). The CDR3 contains 14 residues. V lost 4 bases to trimming and J lost 4 bases; unmatched junction nucleotides: 5.